This section outlines one T cell receptor beta chain sequence together with its context. What it recognizes is unknown. Sequencing used immunoSEQ multiplex PCR; TCRdb keeps in-frame clones, though not all of them. The sample has about 130,000 clones; just under 95% are singletons. The CDR3 is 15 amino acids. Trimming stripped 3 bases from V and 5 bases from J, with 13 bases between. The V gene's germline CDR1 is LGHNA and CDR2 YSLEER. Thymic tissue was derived from resections collected during corrective heart surgery. Serving as donors were healthy Finnish infants, each of whom was having open corrective surgery for congenital heart defects. This specimen comes from a study of human thymus T cells. Broader study findings: Overlap was high between thymic repertoires from unrelated individuals, as reported in related research. An apparent bias in V and J gene usage was seen in thymic and blood repertoires.

The clonotype comes from a boy under three years old with a congenital heart defect but otherwise immunologically healthy. The rearrangement joins TRBV4-3 to TRBJ1-4; tentatively, D is TRBD1 (6 bases). Sequenced input: thymus tissue. The CDR3 nucleotides read TGCGCCAGCAGCCAGCGCCGGGACACAAATGAAAAACTGTTTTTT. It yields the protein CASSQRRDTNEKLFF.